The 23 T cell receptor beta chains reported below all come from one sample, sequenced in a study of OX40 agonist ivuxolimab in advanced cancers. This table comes from immunoSEQ multiplex PCR, and its TCRdb copy is limited to in-frame clones, with some not included. Of some 50,000 clones listed, 85% to 90% are singletons. Sequencing used CD4+ or CD8+ T cells sorted from blood, obtained in a trial of the OX40 agonist ivuxolimab. These receptors all stem from an adult with an advanced solid tumor such as melanoma, head and neck, liver or kidney cancer.

The chain is built from TRBV27 and TRBJ2-7, with a tentative D call TRBD1 (5 bases). This CDR3 is 14 amino acids long. The V and J ends lost 6 bases and 6 bases respectively, with 18 bases between them. From germline, CDR1 is MNHEY and CDR2 SMNVEV (reference sequence). CDR3 loop: CASSPLGPGLEQYF. CDR3 coding DNA: TGTGCCAGCAGCCCTTTGGGGCCGGGTCTCGAGCAGTACTTC.

This rearrangement joins TRBV2 to TRBJ1-2; 10 nucleotides align to TRBD1. The CDR3 runs 13 residues. Germline CDR1 is SNHLY and CDR2 is FYNNEI. V was clipped by 8 bases and J by 5 bases; unmatched bases: 5. The CDR3 region has the DNA TGTGCCAGCGCTACGGGACAGGGGTATGGCTACACCTTC. Its protein product is CASATGQGYGYTF. Full variable domain (rest looked up from reference TRBV2 and TRBJ1-2): EPEVTQTPSHQVTQMGQEVILRCVPISNHLYFYWYRQILGQKVEFLVSFYNNEISEKSEIFDDQFSVERPDGSNFTLKIRSTKLEDSAMYFCASATGQGYGYTFGSGTRLTVV.

This chain joins TRBV7-9 and TRBJ1-4; the D gene is possibly TRBD1 (5 bases). This CDR3 region has 15 residues. The germline V gene has CDR1 SEHNR and CDR2 FQNEAQ (reference sequence). V lost 5 bases to trimming and J lost 5 bases, with 15 bases between them. Here the CDR3 DNA reads TGTGCCAGCAGCCCCGCAGGGCAGCAGAATGAAAAACTGTTTTTT. Translating gives CASSPAGQQNEKLFF.

The V and J genes are TRBV7-9 and TRBJ2-5; no definite D call. The CDR3 totals 12 residues. The germline CDR1 and CDR2 sequences are SEHNR and FQNEAQ (reference sequence). Trimming took 2 bases from V and 5 from J, leaving 6 bases between them. Here the CDR3 DNA reads TGTGCCAGCAGCTTATCAGCGGAGACCCAGTACTTC. Translating it yields CASSLSAETQYF.

The CDR3 loop reads CATRPLRGGGNEQFF. Here the CDR3 DNA reads TGTGCCACCAGACCCCTCCGAGGAGGTGGCAATGAGCAGTTCTTC. This chain uses TRBV15 with TRBJ2-1; a weak D match, TRBD2 (5 bases). The CDR3 has 15 residues. CDR1 LNHNV and CDR2 YYDKDF come from the germline V gene (reference sequence). Trimming cost V 6 bases and J 6 bases, with 18 bases left between them.

The CDR3 region is CASSFPGAEQYF. CDR3 bases: TGTGCCAGCAGCTTTCCAGGAGCCGAGCAGTACTTC. The chain combines TRBV7-2 with TRBJ2-7; D unresolved. The CDR3 runs 12 residues. Trimming took 3 bases from V and 6 from J, leaving 9 bases between them. Looked up from germline, CDR1 is SGHTA and CDR2 is FQGNSA.

V usage is TRBV5-6 and J usage is TRBJ2-7; a possible D gene is TRBD2 (7 bases). Trimming shortened V by 3 bases and J by 6 bases, and 13 bases separated the two germline ends. In germline, CDR1 is SGHDT, CDR2 YYEEEE. This CDR3 contains 13 residues. The CDR3 DNA sequence: TGTGCCAGCAGCTGGAAAGGGGGGGGCGAGCAGTACTTC. This sequence encodes CASSWKGGGEQYF.

In this sample, this clone turned up once. V usage is TRBV7-2 and J usage is TRBJ2-1; TRBD2 might be the D (5 bases). The CDR3 spans 16 residues. Trimming pared 1 base from V and 5 bases from J, leaving 15 bases between. CDR1 and CDR2 (germline): SGHTA, FQGNSA. DNA for the CDR3: TGTGCCAGCAGCTTAGGGAGGTCAGGTCTCCACAATGAGCAGTTCTTC. Translated, it gives CASSLGRSGLHNEQFF.

The chain's CDR3 is CASSLDGTSGSDEQFF. The CDR3, as DNA: TGCGCCAGCAGCTTGGATGGGACTAGCGGGAGTGATGAGCAGTTCTTC. The J gene is TRBJ2-1, the V gene TRBV5-1; the match to TRBD2 covers 14 bases. This CDR3 region has 16 residues. The germline gives CDR1 SGHRS, CDR2 YFSETQ. The junction had 4 bases not matched to a gene; V was cut back by 0 bases and J by 8 bases.

The chain has TRBV6-1 and TRBJ1-5; TRBD1 matches at 7 bases. The CDR3 runs to 14 residues. The trim removed 6 bases at V and 6 bases at J, leaving 8 bases unmatched. From germline, CDR1 is MNHNS and CDR2 SASEGT. For the CDR3, the DNA is TGTGCCAGCAGCGAGACAGGGCAAGGTCAGCCCCAGCATTTT. Encoded protein: CASSETGQGQPQHF.

This clone was counted once. The chain is built from TRBV5-1 and TRBJ2-7; D not resolved. The CDR3 covers 12 residues. Germline CDR1 SGHRS, CDR2 YFSETQ. Trimming pared 0 bases from V and 7 bases from J, leaving 8 bases between. The CDR3 protein is CASSLEWSEQYF. In DNA, the CDR3 is TGCGCCAGCAGCTTGGAATGGAGTGAGCAGTACTTC.

J is TRBJ1-1 and V is TRBV7-8; the D gene is possibly TRBD1 (6 bases). Germline V gene data show CDR1 as SGHVS and CDR2 as FQNEAQ. The CDR3 spans 17 residues. The V end lost 3 bases, the J end lost 2 bases, and 19 bases lay between the germline ends. The CDR3 loop reads CASSFRARGRGNTEAFF. In nucleotides, the CDR3 is TGTGCCAGCAGCTTTAGGGCTAGGGGCAGGGGTAACACTGAAGCTTTCTTT.

The chain links TRBV27 to TRBJ2-7, with 7 positions matching TRBD2. The junction had 8 bases not matched to a gene; V was cut back by 6 bases and J by 3 bases. Germline CDR1 MNHEY, CDR2 SMNVEV (reference sequence). This CDR3 region has 14 residues. CDR3 coding DNA: TGTGCCAGCAGAAAACTAGCGTTCAGCTACGAGCAGTACTTC. Translating gives CASRKLAFSYEQYF.

The rearrangement links TRBV28 to TRBJ2-7; D is uncertain. The CDR3 totals 12 residues. V lost 6 bases and J 2 bases, leaving 8 bases between the germline ends. Germline V gives CDR1 MDHEN, CDR2 SYDVKM. The CDR3 nucleotides are TGTGCCAGCAGCCTTTCCCCCTACGAGCAGTACTTC. This translates into CASSLSPYEQYF. Together with reference TRBV28 and TRBJ2-7, the CDR3 gives the full variable domain: DVKVTQSSRYLVKRTGEKVFLECVQDMDHENMFWYRQDPGLGLRLIYFSYDVKMKEKGDIPEGYSVSREKKERFSLILESASTNQTSMYLCASSLSPYEQYFGPGTRLTVT.

The gene calls are TRBV7-3 and TRBJ2-7; maybe TRBD2 (6 bases). CDR1 is SGHTA and CDR2 is FQGTGA in the germline V gene. V was shortened by 0 bases and J by 1 base, with 19 bases between the two germline ends. This CDR3 spans 18 amino acids. Written as DNA, the CDR3 is TGTGCCAGCAGCTTAACGACAACCCCCGGGACTTCTTCCTACGAGCAGTACTTC. The encoded protein is CASSLTTTPGTSSYEQYF.

The V and J genes are TRBV5-1 and TRBJ2-7; possibly TRBD2 for D (6 bases). V was clipped by 0 bases and J by 7 bases, with 14 bases between them. Germline CDR1 reads SGHRS; CDR2 reads YFSETQ. The CDR3 extends over 14 amino acids. CDR3 amino acids: CASSLATTSSEQYF. Here the CDR3 DNA reads TGCGCCAGCAGCTTGGCCACTACTAGCTCAGAGCAGTACTTC.

The rearrangement joins TRBV5-4 to TRBJ2-7; 9 nucleotides match TRBD2. The CDR3 spans 14 residues. The V gene end was trimmed by 4 bases and the J gene end by 3 bases; junction bases not matched to a gene: 5. Germline V gives CDR1 SGHNT, CDR2 YYREEE (reference sequence). The CDR3 sequence is CASSGSSGSYEQYF. CDR3 DNA sequence: TGTGCCAGCAGCGGAAGTAGCGGGAGCTACGAGCAGTACTTC. The full variable domain, rest sourced from reference TRBV5-4 and TRBJ2-7, is ETGVTQSPTHLIKTRGQQVTLRCSSQSGHNTVSWYQQALGQGPQFIFQYYREEENGRGNFPPRFSGLQFPNYSSELNVNALELDDSALYLCASSGSSGSYEQYFGPGTRLTVT.

CDR3 DNA sequence: TGTGCCAGCAGACCGGGAAGTTTCTACGAGCAGTACTTC. Its translation: CASRPGSFYEQYF. The J gene is TRBJ2-7, the V gene TRBV6-6; TRBD2 might be the D (5 bases). V lost 6 bases and J lost 3, with 12 bases in between. Germline CDR1 and CDR2: MNHNY and SVGAGI (reference sequence). CDR3 length: 13 amino acids.

The sample holds one count of this clone. V gene TRBV23-1 combines with J gene TRBJ2-1; D is perhaps TRBD1 or TRBD2 (7 bases each). TRBV23-1 belongs to the ORF category, with a function that is uncertain. The CDR3 spans 21 residues. The V end lost 2 bases, the J end lost 4 bases, and 30 bases lay between the germline ends. CDR3 sequence reads: CASSQARGGSRRTGDYNEQFF. The CDR3 DNA is TGCGCCAGCAGTCAAGCGCGCGGCGGGAGCAGGAGGACAGGCGATTACAATGAGCAGTTCTTC.

The chain joins TRBV28 to TRBJ2-7; D is possibly TRBD1 (6 bases). With 2 bases removed from V and 0 bases from J, the gap between germline ends came to 11 bases. The germline V gene encodes CDR1 MDHEN and CDR2 SYDVKM. This CDR3 region has 15 residues. The CDR3 region is CASSLGGPLSYEQYF. Written as DNA, the CDR3 is TGTGCCAGCAGTTTAGGGGGCCCCCTCTCCTACGAGCAGTACTTC.

This clone is medium-sized within its sample. This chain connects TRBV27 to TRBJ2-7, with D tentatively TRBD2 (7 bases). The V end was cut by 5 bases, the J end by 4 bases, with 18 bases between. Germline V gives CDR1 MNHEY, CDR2 SMNVEV (reference sequence). The CDR3 runs 15 residues. CDR3 DNA: TGTGCCAGCAGTCTCCAGGCGGGGGCGTCTTACGAGCAGTACTTC. This translates into CASSLQAGASYEQYF.

This chain connects TRBV15 to TRBJ2-7; TRBD2 agrees at 9 bases. The CDR3 sequence is 15 residues long. V trimming: 2 bases; J trimming: 3 bases; junction bases outside the gene matches: 5. CDR1 and CDR2 (germline): LNHNV, YYDKDF (reference sequence). The CDR3 protein is CATSRPDSGSYEQYF. As DNA, the CDR3 is TGTGCCACCAGCAGACCAGATAGCGGGAGCTACGAGCAGTACTTC. The variable domain in full, with the rest retrieved from reference TRBV15 and TRBJ2-7, is DAMVIQNPRYQVTQFGKPVTLSCSQTLNHNVMYWYQQKSSQAPKLLFHYYDKDFNNEADTPDNFQSRRPNTSFCFLDIRSPGLGDTAMYLCATSRPDSGSYEQYFGPGTRLTVT.

The V gene is TRBV7-9, the J gene TRBJ2-3, with TRBD2 as a possible D gene (5 bases). The V end was cut by 3 bases, the J end by 0 bases, with 13 bases between. This CDR3 comprises 16 residues. Looked up from germline, CDR1 is SEHNR and CDR2 is FQNEAQ (reference sequence). CDR3 nucleotides: TGTGCCAGCAGCTTTCGCCGGGGTGCTAGCACAGATACGCAGTATTTT. This sequence encodes CASSFRRGASTDTQYF.